The 20 T cell receptor beta chains given below trace back to one sample, sequenced in a study of Ad26.COV2.S vaccination and SARS-CoV-2 variants. Treatment indicated: about 20 received Ad26.COV2.S at low or high dose, single or two shots; roughly 5 received placebo; per-sample allocation not given. The samples date from day 63 after the first vaccine or placebo injection. Generated by immunoSEQ multiplex PCR, the TCRdb table keeps only in-frame clones and is missing some. The sample shows about 350,000 clones, around 89% of them seen only once. The sequencing here drew on peripheral blood, taken in a trial of Ad26.COV2.S vaccine versus placebo. The source of these receptors is a person between 18 and 65 years old who received the Ad26.COV2.S COVID-19 vaccine or a placebo.

The V call is TRBV7-8, the J call TRBJ2-7; D may be TRBD2 (6 bases). V lost 0 bases and J 3 bases, leaving 12 bases between the germline ends. Germline-derived CDR1 and CDR2 are SGHVS and FQNEAQ. The CDR3 has 15 residues. The CDR3, as DNA: TGTGCCAGCAGCTTAGCGCTGGGACTTGGCTACGAGCAGTACTTC. Protein product: CASSLALGLGYEQYF.

This chain connects TRBV6-2 or TRBV6-3 to TRBJ2-7; weak D call: TRBD2 (5 bases). Germline assignment: CDR1 MNHEY and CDR2 SVGEGT. The V gene lost 5 bases and the J gene lost 2 bases, with 13 bases spanning the gap. The CDR3 length is 14 residues. The CDR3 reads CASSEDGLTYEQYF. CDR3 coding DNA: TGTGCCAGCAGTGAGGACGGACTGACCTACGAGCAGTACTTC.

V and J are TRBV9 and TRBJ1-2, with D possibly TRBD1 on 6 matching bases. The CDR3 contains 13 residues. The germline V and J ends were trimmed by 4 bases and 8 bases, with 15 bases remaining between them. CDR1 and CDR2 from the germline V gene are SGDLS and YYNGEE. As DNA, the CDR3 is TGTGCCAGCAGCCCCAGGGGTCGAGAGGGCTACACCTTC. It encodes CASSPRGREGYTF.

This chain uses TRBV7-2 with TRBJ1-2; no clear D. Germline CDR1 is SGHTA and CDR2 is FQGNSA. Deletions cut 5 bases from V and 1 base from J, with 11 bases between. The CDR3 covers 14 residues. The CDR3 DNA follows: TGTGCCAGCAGCATAGATCGGTTTAACTATGGCTACACCTTC. This gives the protein CASSIDRFNYGYTF.

The chain links TRBV19 to TRBJ2-5; D is perhaps TRBD2 (6 bases). Germline CDR1 and CDR2: LNHDA and SQIVND (reference sequence). V lost 5 bases and J 1 base, leaving 11 bases between the germline ends. The CDR3 runs 14 residues. The CDR3, as DNA: TGTGCCAGTAGTCCGGGAGCTCTCCAAGAGACCCAGTACTTC. Amino acids: CASSPGALQETQYF.

This chain connects TRBV7-2 to TRBJ2-3; TRBD1 agrees at 10 bases. The junction had 7 bases not matched to a gene; V was cut back by 1 base and J by 6 bases. This CDR3 has 16 residues. CDR1 and CDR2 from the germline V gene are SGHTA and FQGNSA. CDR3 region: CASSLGPTGGGDTQYF. The CDR3, as DNA: TGTGCCAGCAGCTTAGGGCCGACAGGGGGCGGGGATACGCAGTATTTT.

The gene calls are TRBV28 and TRBJ1-5; weak D call: TRBD1 (5 bases). Trimming left V 5 bases short and J 9 bases short, with 14 bases between. The CDR3 is 13 amino acids. From germline, CDR1 is MDHEN and CDR2 SYDVKM. The CDR3 DNA reads as TGTGCCAGCAGTGGAGGGGATAGTGGGCCCCAGCATTTT. Protein product: CASSGGDSGPQHF.

This chain links TRBV18 with TRBJ1-3, with D perhaps TRBD1 (5 bases). The V end was cut by 5 bases, the J end by 2 bases, with 10 bases between. This CDR3 has 14 residues. Germline CDR1 KGHSH, CDR2 LQKENI. CDR3 sequence (DNA): TGTGCCAGCTCAACATCAGGGACTGGAAACACCATATATTTT. Translation gives CASSTSGTGNTIYF.

The chain employs TRBV18 and TRBJ2-7, with D perhaps matching TRBD1 (7 bases). The germline V and J ends were trimmed by 8 bases and 3 bases, with 26 bases remaining between them. From germline, CDR1 is KGHSH and CDR2 LQKENI. The CDR3 covers 17 residues. The CDR3 sequence: CASTTTTPGTAGYEQYF. The CDR3 DNA follows: TGTGCCAGCACAACCACGACTCCCGGGACAGCGGGCTACGAGCAGTACTTC. Full variable domain (rest looked up from reference TRBV18 and TRBJ2-7): NAGVMQNPRHLVRRRGQEARLRCSPMKGHSHVYWYRQLPEEGLKFMVYLQKENIIDESGMPKERFSAEFPKEGPSILRIQQVVRGDSAAYFCASTTTTPGTAGYEQYFGPGTRLTVT.

The chain is built from TRBV3-1 (or the pseudogene TRBV3-2) and TRBJ2-1; D unclear. Germline V gene sequence: CDR1 LGHDT, CDR2 YNNKEL (reference sequence). Trimming took 2 bases from V and 7 from J, leaving 9 bases between them. The CDR3 has 13 amino acids. CDR3 region: CASSQWGLNEQFF. As DNA, the CDR3 is TGTGCCAGCAGCCAATGGGGTCTGAATGAGCAGTTCTTC.

The CDR3 DNA reads as TGTGCCAGCAGCTTAAGTCGGCCAGCGAGTAATGAAAAACTGTTTTTT. Translated, it gives CASSLSRPASNEKLFF. J is TRBJ1-4 and V is TRBV7-2; D is unclear. This CDR3 is 16 amino acids long. The germline CDR1 and CDR2 sequences are SGHTA and FQGNSA. V was cut by 2 bases and J by 4 bases, with 14 bases left in between.

This chain connects TRBV6-1 to TRBJ1-6; D is uncertain. Deletions cut 0 bases from V and 1 base from J, with 7 bases between. The CDR3 is made up of 16 amino acids. Per germline, CDR1 MNHNS and CDR2 SASEGT. The CDR3 is CASSEAIGSYNSPLHF. As DNA, the CDR3 is TGTGCCAGCAGTGAAGCGATAGGGTCCTATAATTCACCCCTCCACTTT.

The CDR3 is CASSLVAVSYVSYEQYF. The CDR3 DNA reads as TGTGCCAGCAGCTTAGTAGCCGTCTCCTACGTTTCCTACGAGCAGTACTTC. The chain links TRBV7-8 to TRBJ2-7; D gene ambiguous. The CDR3 sequence is 17 residues long. Germline V gene data show CDR1 as SGHVS and CDR2 as FQNEAQ. The V end lost 1 base, the J end lost 1 base, and 17 bases lay between the germline ends.

The chain combines TRBV7-8 with TRBJ2-1; 11 bases match TRBD2. CDR1 is SGHVS, CDR2 FQNEAQ, per germline. The CDR3 contains 16 residues. The V and J ends lost 4 bases and 6 bases, in that order; junction bases with no gene match: 8. The CDR3 loop reads CASSSNLAGGANEQFF. The CDR3 DNA reads TGTGCCAGCAGCTCCAATCTAGCGGGAGGAGCCAATGAGCAGTTCTTC.

This chain uses TRBV6-2 or TRBV6-3 with TRBJ1-1; 7 nucleotides line up with TRBD1. Germline lookup yields CDR1 MNHEY and CDR2 SVGEGT. The V gene end was trimmed by 6 bases and the J gene end by 4 bases; junction bases not matched to a gene: 11. The CDR3 runs 15 residues. The CDR3 DNA sequence: TGTGCCAGCAGACCTCGACAGGGCCGGGGCACTGAAGCTTTCTTT. It specifies CASRPRQGRGTEAFF.

V usage is TRBV19 and J usage is TRBJ2-7; D remains unclear. Germline CDR1 and CDR2: LNHDA and SQIVND (reference sequence). Trimming took off 1 base at V and 2 bases at J, with 12 bases between the two ends. This CDR3 has 15 amino acids. CDR3 sequence (DNA): TGTGCCAGTAGTATAGCAGGCAGACCGACCTACGAGCAGTACTTC. It translates to CASSIAGRPTYEQYF. Complete variable domain (other parts from reference TRBV19 and TRBJ2-7): DGGITQSPKYLFRKEGQNVTLSCEQNLNHDAMYWYRQDPGQGLRLIYYSQIVNDFQKGDIAEGYSVSREKKESFPLTVTSAQKNPTAFYLCASSIAGRPTYEQYFGPGTRLTVT.

CDR3 amino acids: CASSLLGSGNTEAFF. For the CDR3, the DNA is TGTGCCAGCAGCCTGCTAGGATCGGGGAACACTGAAGCTTTCTTT. The chain recombines TRBV14 with TRBJ1-1; no definite D call. The CDR3 has 15 amino acids. V lost 4 bases and J 1 base, leaving 13 bases between the germline ends. Per the germline V gene, CDR1 is SGHDN and CDR2 is FVKESK.

This rearrangement joins TRBV5-8 to TRBJ1-2; D unclear. The V gene's germline CDR1 is SGHTS and CDR2 YDEGEE. V lost 8 bases and J 3 bases, leaving 14 bases between the germline ends. The CDR3 is made up of 13 amino acids. DNA of the CDR3: TGTGCCAGTAGGCCCCAGAGATACTATGGCTACACCTTC. Encoded protein: CASRPQRYYGYTF.

This clone was seen a few times. The rearrangement links TRBV7-2 to TRBJ1-6; a weak D match, TRBD1 (5 bases). Germline V gives CDR1 SGHTA, CDR2 FQGNSA. Trimming shortened V by 3 bases and J by 8 bases, and 14 bases separated the two germline ends. This CDR3 is built from 15 residues. CDR3 residues: CASSLAKTDHSPLHF. CDR3 DNA: TGTGCCAGCAGCTTGGCTAAGACAGATCATTCACCCCTCCACTTT.

The rearrangement links TRBV5-1 to TRBJ2-1, with TRBD2 matching 13 bases. This CDR3 contains 15 residues. V shed 4 bases, J shed 8 bases, and the junction held 6 bases outside the gene matches. Germline CDR1 is SGHRS and CDR2 is YFSETQ. In DNA form, the CDR3 reads TGCGCCAGCAGCCTAGGACTAGCGGGAGTCCATGAGCAGTTCTTC. This translates into CASSLGLAGVHEQFF.